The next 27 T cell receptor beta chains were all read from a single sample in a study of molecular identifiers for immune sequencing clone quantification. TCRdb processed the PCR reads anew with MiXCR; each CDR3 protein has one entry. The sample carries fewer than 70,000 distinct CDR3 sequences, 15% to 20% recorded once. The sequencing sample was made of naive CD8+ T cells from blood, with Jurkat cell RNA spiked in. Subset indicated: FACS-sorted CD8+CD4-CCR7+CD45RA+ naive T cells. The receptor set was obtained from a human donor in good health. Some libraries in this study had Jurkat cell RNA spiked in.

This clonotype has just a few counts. This CDR3 reads CASSPEGDGYTF. In DNA, the CDR3 is TGTGCCAGCAGTCCGGAGGGGGATGGCTACACCTTC. V usage is TRBV6-2 or TRBV6-3 and J usage is TRBJ1-2, with a possible D match to TRBD1 (6 bases). Germline V CDR1 and CDR2: MNHEY, SVGEGT. V lost 5 bases to trimming and J lost 6 bases, with 10 bases between them. The CDR3 totals 12 residues.

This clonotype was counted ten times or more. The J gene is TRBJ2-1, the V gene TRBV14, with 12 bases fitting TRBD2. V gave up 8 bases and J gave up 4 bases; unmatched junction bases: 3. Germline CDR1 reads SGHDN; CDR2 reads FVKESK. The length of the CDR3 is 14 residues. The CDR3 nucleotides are TGTGCCAGCTCCGGACTAGCGGGGTACAATGAGCAGTTCTTC. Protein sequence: CASSGLAGYNEQFF.

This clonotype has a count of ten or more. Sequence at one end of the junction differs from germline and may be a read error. The CDR3 sequence: CASSYSQGSPSSF. CDR3 nucleotide sequence: TGTGCCAGCAGTTACTCCCAGGGATCCCCAAGCTCCTTT. The chain is built from TRBV6-5 and TRBJ1-1; a possible D gene is TRBD1 (5 bases). The CDR3 contains 13 residues. In germline, CDR1 is MNHEY, CDR2 SVGAGI.

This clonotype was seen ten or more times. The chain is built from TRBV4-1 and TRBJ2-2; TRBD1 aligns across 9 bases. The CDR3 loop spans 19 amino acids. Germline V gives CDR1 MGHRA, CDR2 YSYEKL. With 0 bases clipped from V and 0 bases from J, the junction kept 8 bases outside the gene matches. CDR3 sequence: CASSQEGQGIFANTGELFF. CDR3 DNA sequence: TGCGCCAGCAGCCAAGAGGGACAGGGTATTTTCGCGAACACCGGGGAGCTGTTTTTT.

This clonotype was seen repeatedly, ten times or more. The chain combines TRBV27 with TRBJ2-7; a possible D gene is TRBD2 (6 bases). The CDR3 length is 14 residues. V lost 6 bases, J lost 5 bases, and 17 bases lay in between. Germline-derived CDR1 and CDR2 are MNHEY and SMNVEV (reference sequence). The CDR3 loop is CASRYVGGYHEQYF. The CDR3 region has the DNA TGTGCCAGCAGATATGTAGGAGGGTACCACGAGCAGTACTTC.

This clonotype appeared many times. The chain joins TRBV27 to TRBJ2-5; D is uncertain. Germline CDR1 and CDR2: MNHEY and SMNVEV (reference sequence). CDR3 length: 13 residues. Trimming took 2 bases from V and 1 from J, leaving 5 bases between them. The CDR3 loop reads CASSLIGQETQYF. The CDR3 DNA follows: TGTGCCAGCAGTTTAATTGGCCAAGAGACCCAGTACTTC.

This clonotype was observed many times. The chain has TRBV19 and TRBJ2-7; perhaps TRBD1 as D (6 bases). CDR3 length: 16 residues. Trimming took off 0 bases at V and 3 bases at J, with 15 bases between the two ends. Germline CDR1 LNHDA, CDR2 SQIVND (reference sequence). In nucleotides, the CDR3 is TGTGCCAGTAGTATAGATCAGGACAGTGTTTACTACGAGCAGTACTTC. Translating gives CASSIDQDSVYYEQYF.

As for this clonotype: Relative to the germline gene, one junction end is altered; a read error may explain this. In DNA, the CDR3 is TGTGCCAGCAGCTTGGGAACAACACAGGGGTTGAACACTGAAGCTTTCTTT. It is translated as CASSLGTTQGLNTEAFF. The chain carries TRBV5-3 and TRBJ1-1; TRBD1 agrees at 7 bases. TRBV5-3 is marked as an open reading frame, function uncertain. CDR3 length equals 17 residues.

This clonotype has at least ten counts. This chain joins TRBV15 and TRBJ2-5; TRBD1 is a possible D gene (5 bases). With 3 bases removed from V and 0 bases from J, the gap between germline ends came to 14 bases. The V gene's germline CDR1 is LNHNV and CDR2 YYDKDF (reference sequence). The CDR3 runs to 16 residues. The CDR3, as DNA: TGTGCCACCAGCAGTCAGGGAAACTGGTACCAAGAGACCCAGTACTTC. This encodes CATSSQGNWYQETQYF.

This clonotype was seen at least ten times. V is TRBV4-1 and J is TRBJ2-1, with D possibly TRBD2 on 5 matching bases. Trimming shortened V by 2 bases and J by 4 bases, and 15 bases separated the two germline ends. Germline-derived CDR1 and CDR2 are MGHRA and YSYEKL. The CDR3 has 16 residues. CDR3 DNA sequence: TGCGCCAGCAGCCAATGGGCTGGTAGCGCATACAATGAGCAGTTCTTC. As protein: CASSQWAGSAYNEQFF.

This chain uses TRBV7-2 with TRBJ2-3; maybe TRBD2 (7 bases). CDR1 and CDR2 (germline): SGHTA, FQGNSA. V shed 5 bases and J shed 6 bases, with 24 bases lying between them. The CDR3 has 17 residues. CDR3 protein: CASSAHSVGGAADTQYF. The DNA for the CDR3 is TGTGCCAGCAGCGCCCACTCGGTGGGGGGGGCGGCGGATACGCAGTATTTT.

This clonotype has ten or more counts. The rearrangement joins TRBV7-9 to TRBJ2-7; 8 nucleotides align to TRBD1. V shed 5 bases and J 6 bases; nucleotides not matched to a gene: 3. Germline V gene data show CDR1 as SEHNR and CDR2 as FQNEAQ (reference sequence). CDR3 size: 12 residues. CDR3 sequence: CASSQTGGEQYF. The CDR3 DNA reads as TGTGCCAGCAGCCAAACAGGGGGCGAGCAGTACTTC.

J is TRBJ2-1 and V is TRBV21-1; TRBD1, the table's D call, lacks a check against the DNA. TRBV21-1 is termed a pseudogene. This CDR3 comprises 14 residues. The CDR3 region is CASSKGDGAGEQFF. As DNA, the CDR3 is TGTGCCAGCAGCAAAGGGGATGGGGCGGGTGAGCAGTTCTTC.

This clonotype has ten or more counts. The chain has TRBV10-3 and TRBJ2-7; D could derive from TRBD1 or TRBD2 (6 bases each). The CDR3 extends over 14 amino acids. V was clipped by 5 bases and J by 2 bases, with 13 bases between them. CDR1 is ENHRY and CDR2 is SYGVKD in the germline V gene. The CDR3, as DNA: TGTGCCATCAGTCCTGAAGGGGGGACCTACGAGCAGTACTTC. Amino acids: CAISPEGGTYEQYF.

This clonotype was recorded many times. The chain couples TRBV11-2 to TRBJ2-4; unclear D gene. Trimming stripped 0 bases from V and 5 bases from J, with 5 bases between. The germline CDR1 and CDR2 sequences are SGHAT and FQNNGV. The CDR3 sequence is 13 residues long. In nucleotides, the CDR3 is TGTGCCAGCAGCTTAGATAGGGAAAACATTCAGTACTTC. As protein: CASSLDRENIQYF. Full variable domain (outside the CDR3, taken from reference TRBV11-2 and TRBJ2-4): EAGVAQSPRYKIIEKRQSVAFWCNPISGHATLYWYQQILGQGPKLLIQFQNNGVVDDSQLPKDRFSAERLKGVDSTLKIQPAKLEDSAVYLCASSLDRENIQYFGAGTRLSVL.

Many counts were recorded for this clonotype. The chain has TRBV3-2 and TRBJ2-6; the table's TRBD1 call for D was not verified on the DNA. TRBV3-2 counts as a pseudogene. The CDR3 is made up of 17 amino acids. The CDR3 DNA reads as TGTGCCATCCCCCACATCAGGGGGCACTCTGGGGCCAACGTCCTGACTTTC. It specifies CAIPHIRGHSGANVLTF.

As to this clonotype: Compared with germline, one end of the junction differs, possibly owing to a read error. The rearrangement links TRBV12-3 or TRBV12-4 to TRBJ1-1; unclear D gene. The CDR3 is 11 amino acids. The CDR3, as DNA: TGTGCCAGCAGTTCTAACACTGAAGCTTCCTTT. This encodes CASSSNTEASF.

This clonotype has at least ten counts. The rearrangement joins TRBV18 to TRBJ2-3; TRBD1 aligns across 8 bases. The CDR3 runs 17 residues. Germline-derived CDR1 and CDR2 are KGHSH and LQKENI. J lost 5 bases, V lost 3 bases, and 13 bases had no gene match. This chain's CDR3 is CASSPPTGESYLDTQYF. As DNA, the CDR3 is TGTGCCAGCTCACCTCCGACAGGGGAGAGTTATTTAGATACGCAGTATTTT. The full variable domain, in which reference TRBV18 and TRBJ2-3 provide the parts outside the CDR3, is NAGVMQNPRHLVRRRGQEARLRCSPMKGHSHVYWYRQLPEEGLKFMVYLQKENIIDESGMPKERFSAEFPKEGPSILRIQQVVRGDSAAYFCASSPPTGESYLDTQYFGPGTRLTVL.

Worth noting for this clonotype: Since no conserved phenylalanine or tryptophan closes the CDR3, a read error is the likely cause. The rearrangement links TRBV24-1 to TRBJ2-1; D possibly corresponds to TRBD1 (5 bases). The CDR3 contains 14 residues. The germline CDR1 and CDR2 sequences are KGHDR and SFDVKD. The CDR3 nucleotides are TGTGCCGCCAGTGATTTGACCCAGGGTCCTGAGCAGTTCCTC. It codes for CAASDLTQGPEQFL.

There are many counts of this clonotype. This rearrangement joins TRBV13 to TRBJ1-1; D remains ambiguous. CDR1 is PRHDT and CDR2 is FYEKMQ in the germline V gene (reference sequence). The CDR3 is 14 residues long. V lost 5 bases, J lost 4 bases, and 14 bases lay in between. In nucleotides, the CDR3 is TGTGCCAGCAGCCGGCCCGGCGGAGGCACTGAAGCTTTCTTT. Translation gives CASSRPGGGTEAFF.

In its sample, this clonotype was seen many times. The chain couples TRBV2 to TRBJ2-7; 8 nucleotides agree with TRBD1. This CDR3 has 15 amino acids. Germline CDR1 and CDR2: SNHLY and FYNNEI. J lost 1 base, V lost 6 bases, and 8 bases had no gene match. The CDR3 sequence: CASREGTGQSYEQYF. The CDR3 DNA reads TGTGCCAGCAGAGAGGGGACAGGCCAATCCTACGAGCAGTACTTC.

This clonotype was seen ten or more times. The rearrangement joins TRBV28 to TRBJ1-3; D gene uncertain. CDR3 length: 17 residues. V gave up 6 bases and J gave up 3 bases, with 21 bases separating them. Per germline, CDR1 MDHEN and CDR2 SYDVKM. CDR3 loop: CASSSRRTGIYGNTIYF. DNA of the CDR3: TGTGCCAGCAGCTCAAGAAGGACGGGCATCTATGGAAACACCATATATTTT.

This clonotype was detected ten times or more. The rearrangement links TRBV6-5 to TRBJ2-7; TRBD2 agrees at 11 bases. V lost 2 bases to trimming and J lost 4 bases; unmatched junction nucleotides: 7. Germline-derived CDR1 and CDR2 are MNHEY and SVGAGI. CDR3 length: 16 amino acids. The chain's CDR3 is CASSYRLGLAAYEQYF. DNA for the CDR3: TGTGCCAGCAGTTACCGTCTGGGACTAGCGGCTTACGAGCAGTACTTC.

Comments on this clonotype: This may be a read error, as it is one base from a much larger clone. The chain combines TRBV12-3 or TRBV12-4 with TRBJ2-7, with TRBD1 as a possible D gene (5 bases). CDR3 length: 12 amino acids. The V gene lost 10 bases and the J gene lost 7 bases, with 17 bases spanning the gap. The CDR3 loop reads CANSLDSPEQYF. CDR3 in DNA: TGTGCCAACAGCCTCGACAGCCCAGAGCAGTACTTC.

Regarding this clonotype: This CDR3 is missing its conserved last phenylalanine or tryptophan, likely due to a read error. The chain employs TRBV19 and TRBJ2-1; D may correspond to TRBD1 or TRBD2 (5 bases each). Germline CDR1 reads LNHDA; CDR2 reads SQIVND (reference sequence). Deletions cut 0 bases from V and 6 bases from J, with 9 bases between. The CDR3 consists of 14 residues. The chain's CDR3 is CASSIEGRINEQFL. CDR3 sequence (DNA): TGTGCCAGTAGTATAGAGGGACGGATCAATGAGCAGTTCCTC.

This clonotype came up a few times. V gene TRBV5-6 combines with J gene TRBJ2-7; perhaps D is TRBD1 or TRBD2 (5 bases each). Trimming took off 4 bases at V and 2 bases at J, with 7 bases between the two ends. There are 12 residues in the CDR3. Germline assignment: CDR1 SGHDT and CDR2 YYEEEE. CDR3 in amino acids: CASSGDPYEQYF. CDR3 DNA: TGTGCCAGCAGCGGGGACCCCTACGAGCAGTACTTC.

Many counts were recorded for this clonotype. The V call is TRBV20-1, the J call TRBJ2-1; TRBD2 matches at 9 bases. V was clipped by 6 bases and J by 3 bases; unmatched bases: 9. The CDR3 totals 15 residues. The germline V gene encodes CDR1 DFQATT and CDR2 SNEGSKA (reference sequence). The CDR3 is CSANSASGNYNEQFF. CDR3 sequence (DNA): TGCAGTGCAAACTCGGCTAGCGGGAACTACAATGAGCAGTTCTTC.